These 24 T cell receptor beta chains originate from one sample sequenced in a study of blood T cell repertoires in COVID-19 (dated by TCRdb to between 2020 and 2021). Libraries were made using the immunoSEQ multiplex PCR assay. TCRdb stores this immuneACCESS table with in-frame sequences only. Part of the clones is absent; in the studies checked, under half of the shortfall reflects unresolved V genes, and no reason is known for the rest. Here the sample has about 82,000 clones; approximately 90% occur a single time. Around 1.2% of the sample is in the top ten clones. Sequenced input: PBMCs or T cells enriched from blood (not recorded which). The receptors were gathered from a woman aged 45-59 years with acute COVID-19.

V and J are TRBV6-4 and TRBJ2-1; TRBD2 matches 10 bases. Germline CDR1 reads MRHNA; CDR2 reads SNTAGT. V was clipped by 3 bases and J by 7 bases; unmatched bases: 6. The CDR3 is 15 residues long. The CDR3 DNA is TGTGCCAGCAGTGATGGAGCGGGAGGGCCTAATGAGCAGTTCTTC. This codes for CASSDGAGGPNEQFF.

This chain links TRBV28 with TRBJ1-2, with 7 bases lining up with TRBD1. With 8 bases clipped from V and 3 bases from J, the junction kept 3 bases outside the gene matches. The CDR3 spans 12 residues. CDR1 is MDHEN, CDR2 SYDVKM, per germline. The chain's CDR3 is CASEGTDYGYTF. DNA for the CDR3: TGTGCCAGCGAAGGGACAGACTATGGCTACACCTTC.

The chain links TRBV5-4 to TRBJ1-3; 8 positions agree with TRBD1. Germline CDR1 reads SGHNT; CDR2 reads YYREEE (reference sequence). The CDR3 extends over 15 amino acids. The V gene end was trimmed by 0 bases and the J gene end by 4 bases; junction bases not matched to a gene: 3. In DNA form, the CDR3 reads TGTGCCAGCAGCTTGGGGACAGGGTACGGAAACACCATATATTTT. This codes for CASSLGTGYGNTIYF. The variable domain in full, completed from reference TRBV5-4 and TRBJ1-3, reads ETGVTQSPTHLIKTRGQQVTLRCSSQSGHNTVSWYQQALGQGPQFIFQYYREEENGRGNFPPRFSGLQFPNYSSELNVNALELDDSALYLCASSLGTGYGNTIYFGEGSWLTVV.

The chain couples TRBV19 to TRBJ2-1; TRBD2 agrees at 11 bases. The CDR3 contains 17 residues. V lost 0 bases, J lost 6 bases, and 7 bases stayed unmatched. Germline V gene sequence: CDR1 LNHDA, CDR2 SQIVND (reference sequence). CDR3: CASSIDLGTSGSNEQFF. CDR3 DNA: TGTGCCAGTAGTATAGATCTTGGAACTAGCGGGAGCAATGAGCAGTTCTTC.

The CDR3 protein is CASSLATGEKLFF. Here the CDR3 DNA reads TGTGCCAGCAGCTTAGCTACAGGGGAAAAACTGTTTTTT. V usage is TRBV7-2 and J usage is TRBJ1-4; maybe TRBD1 (6 bases). Germline CDR1 reads SGHTA; CDR2 reads FQGNSA. The CDR3 totals 13 residues. Trimming stripped 0 bases from V and 8 bases from J, with 7 bases between.

V is TRBV19 and J is TRBJ2-7; TRBD1 agrees at 9 bases. Germline V gives CDR1 LNHDA, CDR2 SQIVND (reference sequence). The CDR3 runs to 15 residues. Trimming took 0 bases from V and 3 from J; bases not matched to a gene: 3. CDR3 sequence: CASSIEATGGYEQYF. DNA for the CDR3: TGTGCCAGTAGTATAGAAGCGACAGGGGGCTACGAGCAGTACTTC.

The gene calls are TRBV10-2 and TRBJ2-1; a possible D gene is TRBD1 (5 bases). The length of the CDR3 is 13 residues. Trimming shortened V by 0 bases and J by 10 bases, and 10 bases separated the two germline ends. Per the germline V gene, CDR1 is WSHSY and CDR2 is SAAADI. The CDR3 protein is CASSESQGWEQFF. CDR3 DNA: TGCGCCAGCAGTGAGTCCCAGGGCTGGGAGCAGTTCTTC.

The chain recombines TRBV19 with TRBJ1-1; 7 bases align to TRBD1. This CDR3 is built from 13 residues. CDR1 LNHDA and CDR2 SQIVND come from the germline V gene (reference sequence). The junction had 2 bases not matched to a gene; V was cut back by 6 bases and J by 1 base. The CDR3 loop reads CASRTGWNTEAFF. CDR3 bases: TGTGCCAGTAGGACAGGGTGGAACACTGAAGCTTTCTTT.

The sample holds a few counts of this clone. This chain joins TRBV2 and TRBJ2-2, with 8 positions matching TRBD2. This CDR3 is built from 14 residues. Germline trimming cut 6 bases from V and 7 bases from J; bases unmatched to any gene: 7. The germline CDR1 and CDR2 sequences are SNHLY and FYNNEI. In DNA, the CDR3 is TGTGCCAGCAGAAGCGGGAGTCGTGTCGGGGAGCTGTTTTTT. This codes for CASRSGSRVGELFF.

The chain carries TRBV6-2 or TRBV6-3 and TRBJ2-3; TRBD2 might be the D (5 bases). The V and J ends lost 4 bases and 10 bases respectively, with 12 bases between them. The CDR3 loop spans 12 amino acids. The V gene's germline CDR1 is MNHEY and CDR2 SVGEGT. Here the CDR3 reads CASSSTRNPQYF. DNA for the CDR3: TGTGCCAGCAGTTCCACTAGGAACCCGCAGTATTTT.

The CDR3 region has the DNA TGTGCCAGCAGTTCTTGGAGGGATACGCAGTATTTT. Amino acid sequence: CASSSWRDTQYF. The rearrangement joins TRBV6-5 to TRBJ2-3; maybe TRBD2 (5 bases). V gave up 4 bases and J gave up 6 bases, with 8 bases separating them. The germline V gene has CDR1 MNHEY and CDR2 SVGAGI. The CDR3 spans 12 residues.

V gene TRBV3-1 (or the pseudogene TRBV3-2) combines with J gene TRBJ2-7, with 11 bases aligning to TRBD1. Germline V lookup: CDR1 LGHDT, CDR2 YNNKEL (reference sequence). V gave up 4 bases and J gave up 4 bases; unmatched junction bases: 9. The length of the CDR3 is 16 residues. CDR3 DNA sequence: TGTGCCAGCAGCCGCACGCCCGGGACAGGGGGGTACGAGCAGTACTTC. Its protein is CASSRTPGTGGYEQYF.

This clone has a single count. This chain joins TRBV11-2 and TRBJ2-1; a weak D match, TRBD2 (6 bases). V lost 1 base and J 5 bases, leaving 15 bases between the germline ends. The CDR3 is 16 amino acids. Germline V lookup: CDR1 SGHAT, CDR2 FQNNGV. Here the CDR3 DNA reads TGTGCCAGCAGCTTAGGAGCCGGGACTCTTGACAATGAGCAGTTCTTC. Translation gives CASSLGAGTLDNEQFF.

The chain combines TRBV24-1 with TRBJ2-2; D call uncertain. CDR1 is KGHDR, CDR2 SFDVKD, per germline. The V end was cut by 3 bases, the J end by 4 bases, with 5 bases between. CDR3 length: 13 amino acids. CDR3 residues: CATSDPFTGELFF. The CDR3 DNA is TGTGCCACCAGTGATCCTTTCACCGGGGAGCTGTTTTTT.

This chain uses TRBV6-5 with TRBJ2-7; D gene ambiguous. This CDR3 comprises 13 residues. With 5 bases removed from V and 3 bases from J, the gap between germline ends came to 11 bases. The germline CDR1 and CDR2 sequences are MNHEY and SVGAGI. CDR3: CASSPGYYYEQYF. The CDR3 DNA follows: TGTGCCAGCAGTCCCGGATACTACTACGAGCAGTACTTC.

This chain links TRBV5-4 with TRBJ1-6, with D perhaps TRBD1 (5 bases). Per germline, CDR1 SGHNT and CDR2 YYREEE (reference sequence). The ends were cut back, 0 bases at V and 1 base at J, with 11 bases in the middle. The CDR3 runs 17 residues. CDR3 in amino acids: CASSLGGGSSYNSPLHF. Here the CDR3 DNA reads TGTGCCAGCAGCTTGGGGGGGGGTAGTTCCTATAATTCACCCCTCCACTTT.

The chain employs TRBV4-1 and TRBJ1-4; perhaps TRBD1 as D (6 bases). Germline CDR1 MGHRA, CDR2 YSYEKL. The CDR3 loop spans 17 amino acids. The V end was cut by 4 bases, the J end by 3 bases, with 18 bases between. The CDR3 here is CASSPEPTGLPNEKLFF. DNA of the CDR3: TGCGCCAGCAGCCCCGAGCCTACAGGGTTACCTAATGAAAAACTGTTTTTT.

The chain is built from TRBV7-2 and TRBJ2-3; D not resolved. V lost 2 bases and J 6 bases, leaving 9 bases between the germline ends. The CDR3 is 13 amino acids. The germline CDR1 and CDR2 sequences are SGHTA and FQGNSA. CDR3 sequence: CASSLTLWDTQYF. The CDR3 DNA is TGTGCCAGCAGCTTAACATTGTGGGATACGCAGTATTTT.

This chain joins TRBV5-1 and TRBJ1-4; 7 nucleotides align to TRBD1. Trimming removed 0 bases from V and 6 bases from J; junction bases left unmatched: 2. The CDR3 extends over 14 amino acids. CDR1 and CDR2 from the germline V gene are SGHRS and YFSETQ. CDR3 sequence reads: CASSLGDSYEKLFF. The CDR3 DNA is TGCGCCAGCAGCTTGGGGGACAGCTATGAAAAACTGTTTTTT.

The genes are TRBV29-1 and TRBJ1-2, with D uncertain. The V and J ends lost 0 bases and 3 bases respectively, with 14 bases between them. From germline, CDR1 is SQVTM and CDR2 ANQGSEA. The CDR3 runs 15 residues. CDR3 region: CSVEDPLRTHYGYTF. In DNA, the CDR3 is TGCAGCGTTGAAGATCCCCTCCGGACTCACTATGGCTACACCTTC.

The chain has TRBV6-2 or TRBV6-3 and TRBJ1-2; D gene ambiguous. Germline V gives CDR1 MNHEY, CDR2 SVGEGT. V was pared by 3 bases and J by 2 bases, with 10 bases between. CDR3 size: 14 residues. The CDR3 is CASSYLRENYGYTF. DNA of the CDR3: TGTGCCAGCAGTTATCTTCGAGAGAACTATGGCTACACCTTC.

The chain joins TRBV20-1 to TRBJ2-1, with 13 bases that match TRBD2. Germline-derived CDR1 and CDR2 are DFQATT and SNEGSKA (reference sequence). CDR3 length equals 16 residues. Trimming at V came to 3 bases and at J to 4 bases, leaving 6 bases not matched to a gene. CDR3 sequence reads: CSASGGGLAGYNEQFF. CDR3 coding DNA: TGCAGTGCTAGTGGTGGGGGACTAGCGGGATACAATGAGCAGTTCTTC.

This clone appeared a single time. One end of the junction varies from germline; a read error may be responsible. V and J are TRBV27 and TRBJ1-2; 11 bases agree with TRBD1. This CDR3 is built from 16 residues. The germline V gene has CDR1 MNHEY and CDR2 SMNVEV (reference sequence). This chain's CDR3 is CASSKTGQGAKYGYTF. CDR3 coding DNA: TGTGCCAGCTCGAAAACCGGACAGGGGGCTAAATATGGCTACACCTTC.

J is TRBJ2-2 and V is TRBV12-3 or TRBV12-4; D not resolved. The germline V and J ends were trimmed by 5 bases and 4 bases, with 8 bases remaining between them. The CDR3 has 13 residues. The CDR3 protein is CASSPLRTGELFF. The CDR3 coding sequence is TGTGCCAGCAGTCCCCTGCGCACCGGGGAGCTGTTTTTT.